These 18 T cell receptor beta chains originate from one sample sequenced in a study of identical twins' blood T cells. TCRdb independently ran MiXCR on the 5' RACE reads; one entry per CDR3 protein. The table lists about 370,000 distinct CDR3 sequences, roughly 27% of them singletons. The sample taken for sequencing was PBMCs. The receptors were gathered from a woman between 18 and 50 years old in good health.

This clonotype was found a few times. As DNA, the CDR3 is TGTGCCAGCAGCCAAATGGGACTTGGAAATCAGCCCCAGCATTTT. Translating gives CASSQMGLGNQPQHF. The V call is TRBV12-3 or TRBV12-4, the J call TRBJ1-5; TRBD1 is a possible D gene (5 bases). Trimming took 6 bases from V and 4 from J, leaving 16 bases between them. This CDR3 comprises 15 residues.

The chain links TRBV19 to TRBJ1-5, with D tentatively TRBD1 (5 bases). This CDR3 region has 17 residues. With 3 bases removed from V and 0 bases from J, the gap between germline ends came to 15 bases. Per the germline V gene, CDR1 is LNHDA and CDR2 is SQIVND (reference sequence). CDR3 sequence (DNA): TGTGCCAGTAGTATCTCGGACATGGTTTATAGCAATCAGCCCCAGCATTTT. It yields the protein CASSISDMVYSNQPQHF.

This clonotype has a count of ten or more. It is likely a read error, because the conserved phenylalanine at the end of the CDR3 is missing. The chain uses TRBV29-1 and TRBJ1-4; D is perhaps TRBD1 (6 bases). Looked up from germline, CDR1 is SQVTM and CDR2 is ANQGSEA. The CDR3 is 15 amino acids. The V end was cut by 4 bases, the J end by 2 bases, with 14 bases between. DNA for the CDR3: TGCAGCGTTGCACCGGGGGCCACGACTAATGAAAAACTGTTTTAT. This translates into CSVAPGATTNEKLFY.

There are a few counts of this clonotype. V and J are TRBV27 and TRBJ1-1, with D possibly matching TRBD1 (6 bases). CDR3 size: 15 residues. The V end was cut by 5 bases, the J end by 5 bases, with 18 bases between. Germline loops: CDR1 MNHEY, CDR2 SMNVEV (reference sequence). CDR3 amino acids: CASSPSVGGWTEAFF. The DNA for the CDR3 is TGTGCCAGCAGTCCATCAGTCGGGGGCTGGACTGAAGCTTTCTTT.

The table lists this clonotype with many counts. The chain links TRBV9 to TRBJ1-1; perhaps TRBD1 as D (5 bases). Germline V lookup: CDR1 SGDLS, CDR2 YYNGEE. Trimming took off 5 bases at V and 0 bases at J, with 14 bases between the two ends. The CDR3 totals 15 residues. In DNA form, the CDR3 reads TGTGCCAGCAGAGCATTCGACAGCGTGAACACTGAAGCTTTCTTT. This gives the protein CASRAFDSVNTEAFF.

This clonotype was detected a few times. V is TRBV3-1 and J is TRBJ2-1, with 8 positions matching TRBD1. CDR3 length: 14 amino acids. J lost 4 bases, V lost 3 bases, and 2 bases had no gene match. Germline values: CDR1 LGHDT, CDR2 YNNKEL (reference sequence). This chain's CDR3 is CASSQTGVYNEQFF. CDR3 bases: TGTGCCAGCAGCCAGACAGGGGTATACAATGAGCAGTTCTTC.

Only a few counts were recorded for this clonotype. One base away lies a much larger clone, so this may be a sequencing read error. The rearrangement uses TRBV5-1 and TRBJ2-3; D may be TRBD1 or TRBD2 (5 bases each). CDR3 size: 16 residues. The V end lost 7 bases, the J end lost 1 base, and 19 bases lay between the germline ends. CDR1 is SGHRS and CDR2 is YFSETQ in the germline V gene. The DNA of the CDR3 is TGCGCCAGCCACTTTCTGGGGGACGGGGGCACAGATACGCAGTATTTT. Translation: CASHFLGDGGTDTQYF. Full variable domain (remainder filled in from reference TRBV5-1 and TRBJ2-3): KAGVTQTPRYLIKTRGQQVTLSCSPISGHRSVSWYQQTPGQGLQFLFEYFSETQRNKGNFPGRFSGRQFSNSRSEMNVSTLELGDSALYLCASHFLGDGGTDTQYFGPGTRLTVL.

V usage is TRBV7-2 and J usage is TRBJ2-1; TRBD1 might be the D (6 bases). V gave up 4 bases and J gave up 7 bases, with 11 bases separating them. This CDR3 comprises 13 residues. From germline, CDR1 is SGHTA and CDR2 FQGNSA. CDR3: CASSSDTGNEQFF. The DNA of the CDR3 is TGTGCCAGCAGCTCCGACACAGGGAATGAGCAGTTCTTC.

The V gene is TRBV12-3 or TRBV12-4, the J gene TRBJ1-5; D unresolved. The CDR3 totals 15 residues. V gave up 1 base and J gave up 3 bases, with 10 bases separating them. CDR3 residues: CASSLGWKVNQPQHF. CDR3 sequence (DNA): TGTGCCAGCAGTTTAGGGTGGAAGGTCAATCAGCCCCAGCATTTT.

The J gene is TRBJ2-2, the V gene TRBV11-3; D is uncertain. The CDR3 spans 13 residues. V was pared by 5 bases and J by 5 bases, with 9 bases between. Germline V lookup: CDR1 SGHNT, CDR2 YENEEA. DNA for the CDR3: TGTGCCAGCAGCCCAGTACTTACCGGGGAGCTGTTTTTT. Amino acids: CASSPVLTGELFF.

The chain has TRBV20-1 and TRBJ1-1; D is perhaps TRBD1 (5 bases). CDR3 length: 15 residues. V was pared by 6 bases and J by 2 bases, with 19 bases between. The V gene's germline CDR1 is DFQATT and CDR2 SNEGSKA (reference sequence). CDR3 sequence: CSAARAETVNTEAFF. The CDR3 region has the DNA TGCAGTGCCGCACGCGCCGAGACAGTTAACACTGAAGCTTTCTTT.

The chain has TRBV3-1 and TRBJ1-1, with D possibly being TRBD1 (6 bases). Germline V gene data show CDR1 as LGHDT and CDR2 as YNNKEL (reference sequence). Trimming pared 6 bases from V and 6 bases from J, leaving 14 bases between. This CDR3 has 13 amino acids. CDR3 in DNA: TGTGCCAGCAGGCTCACAGGGATCGCTGAAGCTTTCTTT. Translation gives CASRLTGIAEAFF.

The count of this clonotype is one. The rearrangement joins TRBV20-1 to TRBJ1-1, with D tentatively TRBD1 (6 bases). The CDR3 length is 13 residues. V shed 3 bases and J shed 1 base, with 9 bases lying between them. In germline, CDR1 is DFQATT, CDR2 SNEGSKA (reference sequence). This CDR3 is CSARQGRNTEAFF. The CDR3 DNA reads TGCAGTGCTAGGCAGGGGAGGAACACTGAAGCTTTCTTT.

This clonotype was seen repeatedly, ten times or more. The chain combines TRBV20-1 with TRBJ1-1, with TRBD1 identical over 8 bases. Germline V gives CDR1 DFQATT, CDR2 SNEGSKA (reference sequence). V shed 1 base and J 0 bases; nucleotides not matched to a gene: 13. The CDR3 runs 18 residues. DNA for the CDR3: TGCAGTGCTAGAGGGCAGGGGGCACGGAAACCTATGAACACTGAAGCTTTCTTT. The encoded protein is CSARGQGARKPMNTEAFF.

This clonotype appeared a few times. This chain joins TRBV10-3 and TRBJ1-2, with TRBD1 matching over 7 bases. The CDR3 extends over 18 amino acids. Per germline, CDR1 ENHRY and CDR2 SYGVKD. J lost 2 bases, V lost 5 bases, and 17 bases had no gene match. In DNA form, the CDR3 reads TGTGCCATCAGTCATCCCGTGGGGGGGGGACAGTCAAACTATGGCTACACCTTC. Translating gives CAISHPVGGGQSNYGYTF.

This chain joins TRBV7-6 and TRBJ2-1; 10 bases align to TRBD2. Trimming removed 1 base from V and 0 bases from J; junction bases left unmatched: 3. Germline V lookup: CDR1 SGHVS, CDR2 FNYEAQ. CDR3 length equals 17 residues. CDR3 residues: CASSLVSSGSSYNEQFF. CDR3 DNA: TGTGCCAGCAGCTTAGTTTCTAGCGGGAGCTCCTACAATGAGCAGTTCTTC.

This clonotype has more than one count but fewer than ten. V and J are TRBV20-1 and TRBJ1-3; D is ambiguous. Germline V gene data show CDR1 as DFQATT and CDR2 as SNEGSKA (reference sequence). The CDR3 spans 12 residues. Trimming took 0 bases from V and 11 from J, leaving 11 bases between them. The CDR3 protein is CSARDNAGSIYF. DNA of the CDR3: TGCAGTGCTAGAGATAACGCGGGCTCCATATATTTT.

The rearrangement uses TRBV9 and TRBJ2-1; D gene unclear. The germline gives CDR1 SGDLS, CDR2 YYNGEE. The CDR3 runs to 16 residues. Between the trimmed V and J ends, which lost 0 bases and 6 bases, there was a span of 16 bases. The DNA of the CDR3 is TGTGCCAGCAGCGTAGTCGGGTCCCCCAACCTCAATGAGCAGTTCTTC. Translated, it gives CASSVVGSPNLNEQFF.